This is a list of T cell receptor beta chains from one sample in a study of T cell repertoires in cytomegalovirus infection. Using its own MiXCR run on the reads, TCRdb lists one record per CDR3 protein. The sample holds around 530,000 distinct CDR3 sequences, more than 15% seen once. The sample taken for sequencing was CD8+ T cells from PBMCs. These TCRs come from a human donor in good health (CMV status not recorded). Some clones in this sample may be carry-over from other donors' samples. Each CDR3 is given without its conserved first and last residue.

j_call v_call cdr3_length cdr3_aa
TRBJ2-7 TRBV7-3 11 ASSFNPSYEHY
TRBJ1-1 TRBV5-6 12 ASSLARVRTEAF
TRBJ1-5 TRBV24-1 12 ATSPGERDQPQH
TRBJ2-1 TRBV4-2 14 ASSQRDGASYNEQF
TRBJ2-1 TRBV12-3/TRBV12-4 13 AVSSGGSSYNEQF
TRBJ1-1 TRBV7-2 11 AGGQGRNTEAF
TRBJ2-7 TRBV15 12 ATSRGTGTYEQY
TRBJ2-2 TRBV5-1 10 ASSPGAVELF
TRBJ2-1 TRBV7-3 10 ASSFSGYEQF
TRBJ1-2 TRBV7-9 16 ASSDIKGDRTSIYGYT
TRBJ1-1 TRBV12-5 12 ASGLGQGMAEAF
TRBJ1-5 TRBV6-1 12 ASRYRDGNQPQH
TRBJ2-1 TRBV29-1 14 SVEGVASGSYNEQF
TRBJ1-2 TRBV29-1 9 SVGDRSGYT
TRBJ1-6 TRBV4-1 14 ASSQDPGSYNSPLH
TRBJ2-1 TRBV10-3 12 ATESPGRHNEQF
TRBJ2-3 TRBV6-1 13 AIPFGGPSTDTQY
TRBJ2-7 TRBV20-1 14 SASDGLAGDSYEQY
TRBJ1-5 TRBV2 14 ASSEVYRRSNQPQH
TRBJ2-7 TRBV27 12 ASSLRGTLYEQY
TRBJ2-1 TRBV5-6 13 ASSLDPSGGEPEF
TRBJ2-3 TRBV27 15 ASSSIPRQDLTDTQY
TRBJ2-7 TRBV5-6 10 ASSLGAVERD
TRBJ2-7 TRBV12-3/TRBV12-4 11 ASLRGLDNEQY
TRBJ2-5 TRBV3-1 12 ASSQDQFQETQY
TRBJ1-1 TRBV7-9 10 AKYQGSTEAF
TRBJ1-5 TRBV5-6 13 ASSFGGLGNQPQH
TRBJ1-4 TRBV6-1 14 ASSPRRGGANEKLF
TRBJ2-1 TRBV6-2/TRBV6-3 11 ASCGGGGHEQF
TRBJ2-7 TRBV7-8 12 ASSYGQGRAEQY
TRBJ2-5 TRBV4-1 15 ASSQGPPGLAQATQY
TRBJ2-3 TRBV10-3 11 AISAPGADTQY
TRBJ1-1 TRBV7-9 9 ASRGPAEAF
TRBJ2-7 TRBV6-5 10 ASSYNTGFLY
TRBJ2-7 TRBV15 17 ATSYPSNLSPRGSYEQY
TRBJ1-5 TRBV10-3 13 AISEHIEGNQPQH
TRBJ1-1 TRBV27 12 ASTTGGLDTEAF